This TCR beta chain appears in the sequencing data of a study of blood T cell repertoires in COVID-19. This CDR3 spans 11 amino acids. The V gene's germline CDR1 is SGHAT and CDR2 FQNNGV. V lost 6 bases to trimming and J lost 6 bases, with 9 bases between them. Clones were sequenced by immunoSEQ multiplex PCR, and TCRdb holds only the in-frame ones, with some missing. The table lists approximately 200,000 clones, approximately 79% of them singletons. The chain links TRBV11-2 to TRBJ2-7; D might be TRBD1 (5 bases). The receptor was derived from a man aged 60-69 years with active or convalescent COVID-19. Sample: peripheral blood. The CDR3 region is CASRGAVEQYF. Written as DNA, the CDR3 is TGTGCCAGCAGAGGGGCCGTCGAGCAGTACTTC.